The clone carrying this T cell receptor beta chain appeared a single time. This may arise from a read error, as a much more abundant clone is one base away. Here the CDR3 omits its conserved ending phenylalanine or tryptophan, so a read error is the likely source. Unique molecular identifiers were used in preparing the TCRbeta library. Each CDR3 protein is one row after TCRdb ran MiXCR on the PCR reads. The table lists roughly 190,000 distinct CDR3 sequences, approximately 15% of them singletons. The data were taken from a study of T-cell reconstitution after alpha-beta-depleted transplantation in children. The germline V gene encodes CDR1 SGHRS and CDR2 YFSETQ. Germline trimming cut 0 bases from V and 0 bases from J; bases unmatched to any gene: 3. This CDR3 is 15 amino acids long.

The V call is TRBV5-1, the J call TRBJ2-7, with 7 bases that match TRBD1. The receptor was derived from a human donor who donated a stem cell graft to a child with acute lymphoblastic leukemia. The material was PBMCs from the stem cell graft donor, obtained from the stem cell graft. The DNA for the CDR3 is TGCGCCAGCAGCTTGGCCGGGACAGACTCCTACGAGCAGTACTTA. It codes for CASSLAGTDSYEQYL.